A selection of T cell receptor beta chains follows, all from one sample in a study of blood T cells in healthy people across ages. TCRdb processed the 5' RACE reads anew with MiXCR; each CDR3 protein has one entry. The table shows 700,000 to 800,000 distinct CDR3 sequences, with roughly two fifths occurring only once. The sample was blood. These receptors were collected from an older woman in good health. The CDR3 runs from the conserved cysteine through the conserved F or W. A D gene is named only where the DNA matches it firmly. Some rows mark clone size as missing; the rest say once, few, many or name a class of expanded clone.

- | TRBJ2-2 | 14 | TRBD2 | TRBV7-9 | TGTGCCAGCAGCATCCGAGGACTAGCCGGGGAGCTGTTTTTT | CASSIRGLAGELFF
- | TRBJ2-5 | 13 | - | TRBV29-1 | TGCAGCGTTGCTGGGAAGCTACAAGAGACCCAGTACTTC | CSVAGKLQETQYF
- | TRBJ2-4 | 15 | - | TRBV27 | TGTGCCAACAGTCCCATTGGAGGAGACAAAAACATTCAGTACTTC | CANSPIGGDKNIQYF
- | TRBJ2-1 | 16 | - | TRBV5-1 | TGCGCCAGCAGCTTGGGGGGCTCAACGCATTACAATGGGCAGTTCTTC | CASSLGGSTHYNGQFF
- | TRBJ1-2 | 15 | TRBD1 | TRBV27 | TGTGCCAGCAGTCAATCCGGGACAGGGAGTTATGGCTACACCTTC | CASSQSGTGSYGYTF
few | TRBJ2-5 | 14 | - | TRBV24-1 | TGTGCCACCAGTGAGCATGGACATCAAGAGACCCAGTACTTC | CATSEHGHQETQYF
many | TRBJ2-1 | 14 | - | TRBV5-1 | TGCGCCAGCAGCTGGGACTCTTCCTACAATGAGCAGTTCTTC | CASSWDSSYNEQFF
few | TRBJ2-3 | 17 | TRBD2 | TRBV7-6 | TGTGCCAGCAGCTTAGGGTTCATAGCGGGGGCCCCAGATACGCAGTATTTT | CASSLGFIAGAPDTQYF
- | TRBJ2-5 | 17 | TRBD2 | TRBV20-1 | TGCAGTGCTAGAGGGGGCTTTGGGACTAGCGCAACCTACGAGCGGTACTTC | CSARGGFGTSATYERYF
- | TRBJ2-7 | 16 | - | TRBV7-9 | TGTGCCAGCAGCCCTCACAGGGCTAGCCCGCGCTACGAGCAGTACTTC | CASSPHRASPRYEQYF
- | TRBJ2-7 | 15 | - | TRBV7-2 | TGTGCCAGCAGCTCAAGGGGACTCCAAGGGGGCGAGCAGTACTTC | CASSSRGLQGGEQYF
- | TRBJ1-5 | 17 | - | TRBV7-9 | TGTGCCAGCAGCTTAGGGTCAGGGACCCTGAGCAATCAGCCCCAGCATTTT | CASSLGSGTLSNQPQHF
- | TRBJ1-3 | 14 | - | TRBV5-1 | TGCGCCAGCAGCTTCGGGGGGACTGGAAACACCATATATTTT | CASSFGGTGNTIYF
- | TRBJ2-6 | 19 | - | TRBV6-5 | TGTGCCAGCAGTTACTCGGAGGCCCCCGGCCCCTCTGGGGCCAACGTCCTGACTTTC | CASSYSEAPGPSGANVLTF
few | TRBJ2-5 | 16 | TRBD2 | TRBV6-2/TRBV6-3 | TGTGCCAGCAGCCACCGGGGCGGGGGGGCACAAGAGACCCAGTACTTC | CASSHRGGGAQETQYF
- | TRBJ2-7 | 12 | - | TRBV20-1 | TGCAGTGCTACGGGACCAGGGAACGAGCAGTACTTC | CSATGPGNEQYF
few | TRBJ2-7 | 14 | TRBD2 | TRBV20-1 | TGCAGTGCTAGAGTAGCGGGGGACTCCTACGAGCAGTACTTC | CSARVAGDSYEQYF
- | TRBJ2-7 | 14 | - | TRBV5-1 | TGCGCCAGCAGCTCCGGGGAGAAAACTTACGAGCAGTACTTC | CASSSGEKTYEQYF